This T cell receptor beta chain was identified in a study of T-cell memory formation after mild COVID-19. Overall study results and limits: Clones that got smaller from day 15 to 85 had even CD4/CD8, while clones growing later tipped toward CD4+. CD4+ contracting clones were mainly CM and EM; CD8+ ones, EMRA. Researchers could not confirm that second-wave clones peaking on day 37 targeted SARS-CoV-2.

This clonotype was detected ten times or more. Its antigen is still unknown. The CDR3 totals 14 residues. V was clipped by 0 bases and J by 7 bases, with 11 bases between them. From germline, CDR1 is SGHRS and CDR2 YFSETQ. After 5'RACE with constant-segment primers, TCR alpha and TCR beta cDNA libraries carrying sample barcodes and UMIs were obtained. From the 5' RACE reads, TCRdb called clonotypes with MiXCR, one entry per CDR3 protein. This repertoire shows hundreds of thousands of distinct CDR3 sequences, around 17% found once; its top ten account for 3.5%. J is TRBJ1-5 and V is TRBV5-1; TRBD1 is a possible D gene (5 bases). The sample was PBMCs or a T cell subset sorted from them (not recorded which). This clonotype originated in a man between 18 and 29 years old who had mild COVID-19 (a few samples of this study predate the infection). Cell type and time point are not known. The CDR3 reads CASSLDQGGQPQHF. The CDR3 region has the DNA TGCGCCAGCAGCTTGGATCAGGGAGGCCAGCCCCAGCATTTT. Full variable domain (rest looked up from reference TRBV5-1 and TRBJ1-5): KAGVTQTPRYLIKTRGQQVTLSCSPISGHRSVSWYQQTPGQGLQFLFEYFSETQRNKGNFPGRFSGRQFSNSRSEMNVSTLELGDSALYLCASSLDQGGQPQHFGDGTRLSIL.